This paragraph covers one T cell receptor beta chain sequence. Its target antigen remains unknown. Base qualities are not provided; no much larger clone lies one nucleotide away. Collaborating institutions collected whole blood in K2EDTA tubes following their own protocols. For TCRbeta analysis, collaborators shipped samples in one of three forms: frozen whole blood, isolated PBMCs, or DNA extracted from either of those sample types. This entry is derived from a study of blood T cell repertoires in COVID-19 (dated by TCRdb to about 2020). With respect to the entire study: Samples covering the acute and convalescent phases of COVID-19 were provided by collaborators in the United States, Italy and Spain. The prospective study material was composed of cDNA or gDNA derived from T cells, B-cell-depleted T cells, or PBMCs. Subjects who had been exposed to COVID-19, were actively infected with it, or had recovered from it provided the deeply sampled blood TCRbeta repertoires that made up the dataset. The repertoires were made available in a free public database intended to serve as a resource for research on the immune response to SARS-CoV-2. Samples were obtained from the ongoing ImmuneRACE study (first 160 participants) and from 1,254 subjects provided by 6 global collaborators. The sample metadata nearly always contained a de-identified subject ID, COVID-19 status, age in years and sex. Where available, HLA class I and class II types were obtained from metadata supplied by the sample provider rather than from assay-based typing. Study-wide conclusions, independent of this receptor: How much clinical and demographic metadata was included differed by source and by participant, and the metadata was provided uncurated.

TCRbeta CDR3 regions were amplified from genomic DNA by means of the immunoSEQ Assay, a bias-controlled multiplex PCR. Concerning the study's data processing: The number of nucleated cells in each sample was estimated from the amplification of reference gene primers within the assay. To quantify the absolute abundance of each unique TCRbeta CDR3 rearrangement, sequence reads were collapsed and filtered. For each sample, productive Simpson clonality was calculated as the square root of Simpson's diversity index over productive rearrangements. Imported from immuneACCESS, the table was reduced by TCRdb to in-frame sequences with V and J called. These copies leave out some clones; in studies compared against another copy, an unresolved V gene accounts for under half, and the cause of the remainder is not known. That table supplies the V and J calls and clone size; D and trimming were determined from the DNA. Across this sample there are about 200,000 clones, with almost 90% seen only once. 1.5% of the sample comes from the top ten.

This clonotype was sampled from a man in his late teens or twenties with active or convalescent COVID-19. The sequenced sample was peripheral blood.

The CDR3 protein sequence reads: CASSILASTGELFF. The DNA sequence is given as TGTGCCAGTAGTATACTAGCAAGCACCGGGGAGCTGTTTTTT. The chain is assembled from TRBV19 and TRBJ2-2; TRBD2 is possibly the D segment (5 matching bases). The CDR3, cysteine through phenylalanine, is 14 amino acids long. This entry keeps only the CDR3 DNA: 42 bases, framed from base 1. The germline V gene encodes CDR1 LNHDA and CDR2 SQIVND (reference sequence). V loses 2 bases, J loses 4 bases, and the germline ends lie 8 bases apart.